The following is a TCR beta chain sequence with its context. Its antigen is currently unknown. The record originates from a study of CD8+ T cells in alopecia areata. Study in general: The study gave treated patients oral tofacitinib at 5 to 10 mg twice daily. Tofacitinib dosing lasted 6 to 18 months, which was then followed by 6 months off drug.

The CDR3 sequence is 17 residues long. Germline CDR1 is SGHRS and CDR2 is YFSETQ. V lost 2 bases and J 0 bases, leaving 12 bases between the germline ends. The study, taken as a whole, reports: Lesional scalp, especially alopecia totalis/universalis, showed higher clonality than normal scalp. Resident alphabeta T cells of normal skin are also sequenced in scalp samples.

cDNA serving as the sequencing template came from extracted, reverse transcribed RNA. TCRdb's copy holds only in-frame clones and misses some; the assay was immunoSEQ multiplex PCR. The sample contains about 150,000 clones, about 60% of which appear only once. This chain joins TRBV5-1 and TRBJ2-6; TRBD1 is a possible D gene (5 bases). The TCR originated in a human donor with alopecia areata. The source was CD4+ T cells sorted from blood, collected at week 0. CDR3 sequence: CASSFAAGSSGANVLTF. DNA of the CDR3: TGCGCCAGCAGCTTCGCGGCAGGGTCCTCTGGGGCCAACGTCCTGACTTTC. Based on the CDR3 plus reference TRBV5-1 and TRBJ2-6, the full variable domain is KAGVTQTPRYLIKTRGQQVTLSCSPISGHRSVSWYQQTPGQGLQFLFEYFSETQRNKGNFPGRFSGRQFSNSRSEMNVSTLELGDSALYLCASSFAAGSSGANVLTFGAGSRLTVL.